The T cell receptor (beta chain) described here comes from a study of CD8 T cells in ankylosing spondylitis. The CDR3 is 13 residues long. Germline assignment: CDR1 DFQATT and CDR2 SNEGSKA (reference sequence). Trimming stripped 6 bases from V and 6 bases from J, with 12 bases between. TCRdb reprocessed the 5' RACE reads with MiXCR, giving one entry per CDR3 protein. The repertoire includes 250,000 to 400,000 distinct CDR3 sequences, under 14% of them detected once, and roughly 9.1% sits in the top ten. This clonotype was seen only a few times. Its antigen remains unidentified. Regarding the study as a whole: Seemingly characteristic of ankylosing spondylitis blood was a TCR beta motif consisting of roughly 8 highly homologous variants.

The rearrangement uses TRBV20-1 and TRBJ1-6; a weak D match, TRBD1 (5 bases). The sequencing sample was made of blood, either unsorted or a sorted T cell fraction (not recorded which). The sequence came from a female donor with ankylosing spondylitis or in good health (not recorded which). This CDR3 reads CSAPGAPNSPLHF. CDR3 bases: TGCAGTGCCCCCGGGGCCCCTAATTCACCCCTCCACTTT.